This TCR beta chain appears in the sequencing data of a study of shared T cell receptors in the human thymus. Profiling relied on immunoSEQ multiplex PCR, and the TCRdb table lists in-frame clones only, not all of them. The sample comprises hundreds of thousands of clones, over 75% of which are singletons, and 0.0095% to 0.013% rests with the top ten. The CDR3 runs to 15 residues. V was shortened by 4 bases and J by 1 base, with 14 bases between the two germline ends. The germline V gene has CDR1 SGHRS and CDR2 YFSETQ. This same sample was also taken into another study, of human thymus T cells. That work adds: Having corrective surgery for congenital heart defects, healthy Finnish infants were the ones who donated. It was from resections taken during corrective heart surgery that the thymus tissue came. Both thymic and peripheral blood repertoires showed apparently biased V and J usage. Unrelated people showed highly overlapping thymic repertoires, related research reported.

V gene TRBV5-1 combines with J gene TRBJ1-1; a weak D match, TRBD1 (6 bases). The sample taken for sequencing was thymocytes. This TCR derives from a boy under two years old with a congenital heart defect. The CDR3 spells CASSRWARGNTEAFF. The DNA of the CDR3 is TGCGCCAGCAGCCGATGGGCCAGGGGGAACACTGAAGCTTTCTTT.